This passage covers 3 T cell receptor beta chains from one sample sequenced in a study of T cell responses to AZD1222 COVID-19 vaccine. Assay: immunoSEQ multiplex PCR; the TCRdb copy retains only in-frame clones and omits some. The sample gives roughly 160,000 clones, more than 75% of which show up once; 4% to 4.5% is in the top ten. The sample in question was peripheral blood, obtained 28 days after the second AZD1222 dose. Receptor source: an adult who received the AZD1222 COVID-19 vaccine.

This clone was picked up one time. Written as DNA, the CDR3 is TGCGCCAGCAGCCAAGATTTTTATCCGACTGACCATGGCTACACCTTC. This translates into CASSQDFYPTDHGYTF. The chain employs TRBV4-1 and TRBJ1-2, with D uncertain. V was trimmed by 0 bases and J by 6 bases, leaving 17 bases between them. This CDR3 spans 16 amino acids. Germline CDR1 is MGHRA and CDR2 is YSYEKL.

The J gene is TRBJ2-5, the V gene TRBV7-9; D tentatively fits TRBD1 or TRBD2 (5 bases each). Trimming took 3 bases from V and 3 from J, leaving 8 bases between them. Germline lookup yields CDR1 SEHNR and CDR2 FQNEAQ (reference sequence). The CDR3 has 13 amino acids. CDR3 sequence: CASSFGAKETQYF. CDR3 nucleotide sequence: TGTGCCAGCAGCTTCGGGGCCAAAGAGACCCAGTACTTC.

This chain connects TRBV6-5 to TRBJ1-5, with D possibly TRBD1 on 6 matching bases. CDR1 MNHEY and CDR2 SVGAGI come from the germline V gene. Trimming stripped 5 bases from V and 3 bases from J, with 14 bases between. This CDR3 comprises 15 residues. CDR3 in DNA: TGTGCCAGCAGTAAGACGACAGGTCCCAATCAGCCCCAGCATTTT. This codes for CASSKTTGPNQPQHF.